The TCR beta chain described here comes from a study of OX40 agonist ivuxolimab in advanced cancers. The protocol was immunoSEQ multiplex PCR, while the TCRdb copy is restricted to in-frame clones and leaves out a portion. The data contain tens of thousands of clones, 75% to 90% of them singletons. V shed 6 bases and J 5 bases; nucleotides not matched to a gene: 5. Germline assignment: CDR1 MNHNY and CDR2 SVGAGI (reference sequence). The CDR3 is 16 residues long. V is TRBV6-6 and J is TRBJ2-1; 15 positions match TRBD2. The sequencing used CD4+ or CD8+ T cells sorted from blood, collected in a trial of the OX40 agonist ivuxolimab. This clonotype was sampled from an adult with an advanced solid tumor such as melanoma, head and neck, liver or kidney cancer. This chain's CDR3 is CASSGTSGGHHNEQFF. As DNA, the CDR3 is TGTGCCAGCAGCGGGACTAGCGGGGGGCACCACAATGAGCAGTTCTTC.